The 26 T cell receptor beta chains presented below share a single source sample, sequenced in a study of blood T cell repertoires in COVID-19. Using immunoSEQ multiplex PCR, the repertoire was profiled, and TCRdb retains in-frame clones only, with some absent. The profile covers about 30,000 clones, with 88% appearing a single time and roughly 28% taken by the ten largest. Sequencing was done on a sample of peripheral blood. Receptors originate from a human donor in a cohort sampled during active COVID-19.

The V and J genes are TRBV19 and TRBJ1-5; TRBD1 agrees at 8 bases. Germline lookup yields CDR1 LNHDA and CDR2 SQIVND (reference sequence). The CDR3 runs 17 residues. V shed 6 bases and J 0 bases; nucleotides not matched to a gene: 10. The CDR3: CASSDRGRGPSNQPQHF. The CDR3 coding sequence is TGTGCCAGTAGCGACAGGGGCCGGGGGCCTAGCAATCAGCCCCAGCATTTT.

This clone was found a few times. The V call is TRBV6-5, the J call TRBJ1-6; 7 bases are shared with TRBD1. Germline V gene data show CDR1 as MNHEY and CDR2 as SVGAGI. The CDR3 runs 14 residues. Losses at the gene ends were 4 bases for V and 9 bases for J; bases not matched to a gene: 6. The CDR3 reads CASSLDRSGSPLHF. CDR3 DNA: TGTGCCAGCAGTTTGGACAGGAGTGGTTCACCCCTCCACTTT.

The rearrangement joins TRBV19 to TRBJ1-1; 9 positions agree with TRBD1. From germline, CDR1 is LNHDA and CDR2 SQIVND (reference sequence). V trimming: 5 bases; J trimming: 5 bases; junction bases outside the gene matches: 6. The CDR3 has 14 amino acids. The chain's CDR3 is CASSAFGQGTEAFF. The CDR3, as DNA: TGTGCCAGTAGTGCCTTTGGACAGGGGACTGAAGCTTTCTTT.

The chain joins TRBV5-6 to TRBJ1-3, with TRBD1 identical over 9 bases. V lost 5 bases, J lost 9 bases, and 6 bases stayed unmatched. The CDR3 loop spans 13 amino acids. In germline, CDR1 is SGHDT, CDR2 YYEEEE. As DNA, the CDR3 is TGTGCCAGCAGGGACAGGGGCTCAGTCACCATATATTTT. It is translated as CASRDRGSVTIYF.

The V call is TRBV27, the J call TRBJ1-2, with D perhaps TRBD1 (5 bases). This CDR3 spans 13 amino acids. V was shortened by 2 bases and J by 12 bases, with 16 bases between the two germline ends. CDR1 MNHEY and CDR2 SMNVEV come from the germline V gene (reference sequence). CDR3 nucleotides: TGTGCCAGCAGTTTAAGGGGAACGGGCTTGCACACCTTC. Its protein product is CASSLRGTGLHTF.

The rearrangement links TRBV5-1 to TRBJ2-7, with TRBD2 identical over 9 bases. The J segment lost 3 bases and the V segment lost 4 bases, leaving 8 bases of the junction unmatched. Per the germline V gene, CDR1 is SGHRS and CDR2 is YFSETQ. The CDR3 is 15 amino acids. In DNA form, the CDR3 reads TGCGCCAGCAGCCCGGGCGGGGGGGGGCTCTACGAGCAGTACTTC. Amino acid sequence: CASSPGGGGLYEQYF.

This rearrangement joins TRBV7-9 to TRBJ1-1; unclear D gene. Trimming removed 5 bases at V and 10 bases at J, with 11 bases between. Germline V gene sequence: CDR1 SEHNR, CDR2 FQNEAQ (reference sequence). The CDR3 totals 11 residues. The CDR3 region has the DNA TGTGCCAGCAGCCCGACACCAGGAGCTTTCTTT. It specifies CASSPTPGAFF.

The chain has TRBV29-1 and TRBJ2-1, with D unresolved. Germline V gene data show CDR1 as SQVTM and CDR2 as ANQGSEA. This CDR3 spans 10 amino acids. V was cut by 3 bases and J by 5 bases, with 2 bases left in between. In DNA form, the CDR3 reads TGCAGCGTTGACAACAATGAGCAGTTCTTC. Encoded protein: CSVDNNEQFF.

The genes are TRBV5-5 and TRBJ1-2; TRBD1 matches at 10 bases. The CDR3 is 16 residues long. The V and J ends lost 0 bases and 5 bases, in that order; junction bases with no gene match: 7. Germline V gene lookup returns CDR1 SGHKS and CDR2 YYEKEE (reference sequence). The DNA for the CDR3 is TGTGCCAGCAGCTTGGGACAGGGGGCGAGGGAATATGGCTACACCTTC. Translated: CASSLGQGAREYGYTF.

Only one count was recorded for this clone. The rearrangement joins TRBV3-1 (or the pseudogene TRBV3-2) to TRBJ2-3, with TRBD2 identical over 9 bases. This CDR3 is built from 16 residues. CDR1 is LGHDT, CDR2 YNNKEL, per germline (reference sequence). Unmatched junction bases numbered 6, after V lost 1 base and J lost 4 bases. The CDR3 DNA follows: TGTGCCAGCAGCCAAGGGGTAGCGGGGGATGCAGATACGCAGTATTTT. This encodes CASSQGVAGDADTQYF.

The chain employs TRBV30 and TRBJ2-7; 9 nucleotides match TRBD1. CDR1 and CDR2 (germline): GTSNPN, SVGIG (reference sequence). V trimming: 1 base; J trimming: 12 bases; junction bases outside the gene matches: 10. This CDR3 is 13 amino acids long. The CDR3 sequence: CAWSGRDRALGYF. DNA of the CDR3: TGTGCCTGGAGTGGCCGGGACAGGGCCCTTGGGTACTTC.

This chain joins TRBV2 and TRBJ1-2; 9 nucleotides agree with TRBD1. The V segment lost 5 bases and the J segment 7 bases; nucleotides outside the gene matches: 8. The germline CDR1 and CDR2 sequences are SNHLY and FYNNEI. CDR3 length: 14 amino acids. The CDR3 loop reads CASSTGTGWSGYTF. CDR3 nucleotides: TGTGCCAGCAGTACCGGGACAGGGTGGAGTGGCTACACCTTC.

Here the CDR3 DNA reads TGTGCCAGCACCACAGGGTCGGCCGGAAACACCATATATTTT. This codes for CASTTGSAGNTIYF. The chain employs TRBV7-9 and TRBJ1-3, with D maybe TRBD1 (6 bases). CDR3 length: 14 residues. Trimming took off 7 bases at V and 4 bases at J, with 14 bases between the two ends. The germline V gene encodes CDR1 SEHNR and CDR2 FQNEAQ (reference sequence).

This clone occurred a few times. V is TRBV5-1 and J is TRBJ2-7; maybe TRBD2 (5 bases). With 1 base removed from V and 3 bases from J, the gap between germline ends came to 17 bases. This CDR3 has 16 residues. From germline, CDR1 is SGHRS and CDR2 YFSETQ. The CDR3 DNA follows: TGCGCCAGCAGCTTGTCACGGACCCGAGGGTTCTACGAGCAGTACTTC. Its protein is CASSLSRTRGFYEQYF.

This clone was detected only a few times. This chain links TRBV11-3 with TRBJ2-7, with TRBD1 as a possible D gene (6 bases). The V end lost 5 bases, the J end lost 3 bases, and 11 bases lay between the germline ends. CDR3 length: 13 residues. Germline V CDR1 and CDR2: SGHNT, YENEEA. This chain's CDR3 is CASSTGTLYEQYF. The CDR3 bases are TGTGCCAGCAGCACCGGGACACTCTACGAGCAGTACTTC.

The genes are TRBV3-1 (or the pseudogene TRBV3-2) and TRBJ2-3, with D unclear. CDR3 length equals 15 residues. Trimming took off 4 bases at V and 0 bases at J, with 11 bases between the two ends. Per the germline V gene, CDR1 is LGHDT and CDR2 is YNNKEL (reference sequence). The DNA for the CDR3 is TGTGCCAGCAGCCCACTACGGCGGAGCACAGATACGCAGTATTTT. It translates to CASSPLRRSTDTQYF.

The chain links TRBV14 to TRBJ2-3; 7 bases match TRBD1. The CDR3 is 16 amino acids. From germline, CDR1 is SGHDN and CDR2 FVKESK. After removal of 4 bases from V and 1 base from J, the junction contained 8 bases not matched to a gene. CDR3 DNA sequence: TGTGCCAGCAGCCCCACAGGGGTGTTAGGCACAGATACGCAGTATTTT. Translated, it gives CASSPTGVLGTDTQYF.

The chain links TRBV19 to TRBJ1-2, with no clear D. CDR1 and CDR2 from the germline V gene are LNHDA and SQIVND (reference sequence). Trimming shortened V by 5 bases and J by 0 bases, and 7 bases separated the two germline ends. The CDR3 consists of 13 residues. The CDR3 region is CASSAGPNYGYTF. In nucleotides, the CDR3 is TGTGCCAGTAGTGCTGGCCCTAACTATGGCTACACCTTC.

V usage is TRBV7-6 and J usage is TRBJ2-1, with TRBD1 identical over 8 bases. Germline V gene sequence: CDR1 SGHVS, CDR2 FNYEAQ. CDR3 length equals 15 residues. With V trimmed by 5 bases and J by 3 bases, 6 bases remained unmatched. Here the CDR3 reads CASSTRTGNYNEQFF. DNA for the CDR3: TGTGCCAGCAGCACCCGGACAGGGAACTACAATGAGCAGTTCTTC.

In DNA, the CDR3 is TGTGCCAGCAGTGATAGCGGGGGACCCTACAATGAGCAGTTCTTC. This codes for CASSDSGGPYNEQFF. The chain couples TRBV2 to TRBJ2-1; 9 nucleotides agree with TRBD2. Trimming removed 3 bases from V and 2 bases from J; junction bases left unmatched: 2. CDR3 length: 15 residues. CDR1 SNHLY and CDR2 FYNNEI come from the germline V gene.

This chain joins TRBV6-2 or TRBV6-3 and TRBJ1-3, with no clear D. The V end was cut by 5 bases, the J end by 4 bases, with 12 bases between. This CDR3 is built from 14 residues. CDR1 and CDR2 (germline): MNHEY, SVGEGT. CDR3 sequence reads: CASSNPGSGNTIYF. In DNA form, the CDR3 reads TGTGCCAGCAGTAACCCAGGTTCCGGAAACACCATATATTTT.

The chain carries TRBV5-5 and TRBJ2-5, with 10 bases aligning to TRBD2. The CDR3 consists of 19 residues. Trimming at V came to 4 bases and at J to 0 bases, leaving 15 bases not matched to a gene. Germline V gives CDR1 SGHKS, CDR2 YYEKEE (reference sequence). The CDR3 spells CASSLWSSGGGYNQETQYF. The CDR3 coding sequence is TGTGCCAGCAGCCTCTGGTCCAGCGGGGGGGGATATAACCAAGAGACCCAGTACTTC.

The chain joins TRBV4-2 to TRBJ2-5; D perhaps matches TRBD1 (6 bases). With 0 bases removed from V and 3 bases from J, the gap between germline ends came to 11 bases. In germline, CDR1 is LGHNA, CDR2 YNFKEQ. The CDR3 is 15 residues long. DNA for the CDR3: TGTGCCAGCAGCCAAGAAATCAACAGGGAAGAGACCCAGTACTTC. As protein: CASSQEINREETQYF.

This chain links TRBV6-5 with TRBJ2-7; 9 nucleotides line up with TRBD1. The CDR3 covers 15 residues. Trimming removed 5 bases from V and 5 bases from J; junction bases left unmatched: 10. Germline-derived CDR1 and CDR2 are MNHEY and SVGAGI. The CDR3 spells CASSRNRDRVHEQYF. The CDR3 bases are TGTGCCAGCAGTCGGAATCGGGACAGGGTCCACGAGCAGTACTTC.

The V gene is TRBV29-1, the J gene TRBJ2-7; 8 bases line up with TRBD2. This CDR3 is 12 amino acids long. V dropped 2 bases and J dropped 4; count of bases not matched to a gene: 1. Germline loops: CDR1 SQVTM, CDR2 ANQGSEA. The CDR3 is CSVERGGYEQYF. CDR3 nucleotide sequence: TGCAGCGTTGAACGCGGGGGGTACGAGCAGTACTTC.

This chain uses TRBV19 with TRBJ2-1, with D possibly matching TRBD1 (6 bases). With 1 base removed from V and 11 bases from J, the gap between germline ends came to 9 bases. The CDR3 length is 12 residues. The V gene's germline CDR1 is LNHDA and CDR2 SQIVND (reference sequence). The CDR3 protein is CASSIVGQKQFF. CDR3 sequence (DNA): TGTGCCAGTAGTATAGTGGGACAAAAGCAGTTCTTC.